This section outlines one TCR beta chain sequence together with its context. Its target antigen remains unknown. A junction end diverges from the germline sequence, so it may reflect a read error. This sample was taken from a study of blood T cells in healthy people across ages (dated by TCRdb to the mid-2010s). At the level of the whole study: In model experiments, template switching captured about one uniquely barcoded TCR beta cDNA molecule for every two T cells. Using deep sequencing normalized with unique cDNA molecular identifiers, the study measured how TCR beta repertoire diversity changes with age. Four age groups were formed from the donors: young (average approximately 17 years), middle-aged (approximately 39), aged (62) and long-lived (less than 85). To avoid experimental bias, donors of different ages were distributed randomly across sequencing lanes. Using the same blood draw, the study looked at two additional independent replicas of 1 million unique cDNA reads for two donors, one aged 18 to 30 and the other aged 80 or older.

From the cysteine through the phenylalanine, the CDR3 covers 17 amino acids. The only DNA kept is the CDR3, 51 bases in frame from the first base. As encoded in the germline V gene, CDR1 is MGHRA while CDR2 is YSYEKL. The method behind the library was 5' RACE. Sequencing relied on an Illumina HiSeq 2500. A second PCR of roughly 6 to 11 cycles was run with a J-beta primer mix and a sample-barcoded 5' primer. A template-switch 5' adaptor carrying 12 random nucleotides introduced a unique molecular identifier onto each TCR beta cDNA molecule. Each sample yielded at least 2.5 million CDR3-containing paired-end reads. First-strand cDNA was synthesized from all RNA with the Mint cDNA synthesis kit, primed by a TRBC-specific oligonucleotide. All cDNA was treated with uracil-DNA glycosylase and then went through a first 18-cycle PCR with the universal primers M1SS and BC2_uni_R. The authors processed their data as follows. For normalization, 1 million high-quality reads were randomly selected from each sample, with every read carrying a distinct molecular identifier. Instead of being binned into consensus sequences, reads that shared molecular identifiers were thrown out. CDR3 identification, clonotype clustering and error correction used MiTCR with a Q25 quality threshold and the strictest error-elimination algorithm. Lower-bound total TCR beta diversity was estimated with a nonparametric unseen species model using Euler transformation. TCRdb trimmed public reads at Q25 via fastp, called clones via MiXCR and kept in-frame beta chains. Entries that share a CDR3 protein sequence are merged under the most common genes and DNA. The V and J calls were determined by TCRdb, not by the authors. This sample is represented by about 670,000 distinct CDR3 sequences; roughly two fifths of them were singletons. Of the sample, 30% is held by the ten largest clones.

Points the paper makes about the study in general: As age increased, observed TCR beta diversity per million T cells dropped in a roughly linear way, and a significant reduction was already evident by age roughly 40. The CMV infection status of donors was not known, potentially confounding age-related changes in expanded clonotypes. A strong correlation was found between observed TCR beta diversity and the percentage of naive T cells measured by flow cytometry. Compared with the aged group, the long-lived group had more naive CD4+ T cells, fewer expanded clones and increased TCR diversity, suggesting age selection. Estimates of total diversity based on one million sequenced T cells were regarded as lower bounds and as underestimates. Conclusive comparison of naive and antigen-experienced compartments was prevented by the profiling of bulk unsorted PBMCs.

Donors were a few dozen systemically healthy Caucasian individuals from Russia aged 6 to 90 years. Around 9.8 milliliters of peripheral blood were collected from each donor into EDTA-treated Vacutainer tubes. PBMCs were isolated by Ficoll-Paque density-gradient centrifugation, with at least 6 million obtained per sample. Trizol reagent was used to extract total RNA from PBMCs, with at least 6 micrograms per sample. The percentages of naive CD45RAhigh/CD27high T cells were determined by flow cytometry on a PBMC aliquot from every donor. The chain couples TRBV4-1 to TRBJ2-6; 7 central bases correspond to TRBD1. This TCR was recovered from a man older than 75 in good health. Input material: blood. In nucleotides, the sequence is TGCACCAGCACCAGACAGGGCAAAGGGTCTGGGGCCAACGTCCTGACTTTC. Its protein product is CTSTRQGKGSGANVLTF.